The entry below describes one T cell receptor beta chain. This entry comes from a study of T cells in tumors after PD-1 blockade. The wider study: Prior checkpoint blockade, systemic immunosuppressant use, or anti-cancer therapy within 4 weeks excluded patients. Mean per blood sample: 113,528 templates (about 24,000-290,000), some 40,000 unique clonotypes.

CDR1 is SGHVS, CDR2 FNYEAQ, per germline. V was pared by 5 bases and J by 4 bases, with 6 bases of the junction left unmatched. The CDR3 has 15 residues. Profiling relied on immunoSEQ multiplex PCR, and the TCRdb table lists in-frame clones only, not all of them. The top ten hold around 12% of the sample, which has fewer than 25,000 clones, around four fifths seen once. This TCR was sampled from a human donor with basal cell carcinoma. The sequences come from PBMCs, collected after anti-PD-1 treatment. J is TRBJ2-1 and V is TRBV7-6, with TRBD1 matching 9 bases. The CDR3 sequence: CASSHGQGQYNEQFF. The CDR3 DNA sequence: TGTGCCAGCAGCCACGGACAGGGGCAATACAATGAGCAGTTCTTC. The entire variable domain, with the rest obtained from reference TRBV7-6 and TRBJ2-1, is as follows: GAGVSQSPRYKVTKRGQDVALRCDPISGHVSLYWYRQALGQGPEFLTYFNYEAQQDKSGLPNDRFSAERPEGSISTLTIQRTEQRDSAMYRCASSHGQGQYNEQFFGPGTRLTVL.